The 17 T cell receptor beta chains below were found in one sample sequenced in a study of OX40 agonist ivuxolimab in advanced cancers. Profiled with immunoSEQ multiplex PCR; TCRdb holds only in-frame clones, not every one. The profile shows 64,000 or so clones, around 83% of them singletons. The specimen was CD4+ or CD8+ T cells sorted from blood, collected in a trial of the OX40 agonist ivuxolimab. All receptors come from an adult with an advanced solid tumor such as melanoma, head and neck, liver or kidney cancer.

This clone showed up just once. The V gene is TRBV30, the J gene TRBJ1-6, with unresolved D. Trimming stripped 0 bases from V and 10 bases from J, with 13 bases between. The CDR3 spans 14 residues. Germline CDR1 and CDR2: GTSNPN and SVGIG (reference sequence). The DNA of the CDR3 is TGTGCCTGGAGTGTACCCGGCAGTACGTCACCCCTCCACTTT. Translation: CAWSVPGSTSPLHF.

The rearrangement joins TRBV18 to TRBJ1-5; 8 bases align to TRBD1. Germline V lookup: CDR1 KGHSH, CDR2 LQKENI. Unmatched junction bases numbered 4, after V lost 4 bases and J lost 2 bases. The CDR3 consists of 15 residues. CDR3 nucleotides: TGTGCCAGCTCACTTGGACAGGGCGGCAATCAGCCCCAGCATTTT. Residues: CASSLGQGGNQPQHF.

This clone was observed a handful of times. The chain has TRBV6-1 and TRBJ1-5; 11 nucleotides agree with TRBD1. This CDR3 is 14 amino acids long. The germline CDR1 and CDR2 sequences are MNHNS and SASEGT. J gave up 6 bases and V 7 bases, and 5 bases lay outside the gene matches. CDR3 sequence (DNA): TGTGCCAGCAAACTGGACAGGGGGCTTCAGCCCCAGCATTTT. This gives the protein CASKLDRGLQPQHF.

The chain has TRBV2 and TRBJ1-5; maybe TRBD1 (6 bases). Germline V gene sequence: CDR1 SNHLY, CDR2 FYNNEI. V shed 4 bases and J shed 4 bases, with 11 bases lying between them. The CDR3 length is 14 residues. The CDR3 spells CASSARGRNQPQHF. The CDR3 DNA reads TGTGCCAGCAGTGCCCGGGGGCGGAATCAGCCCCAGCATTTT.

This chain links TRBV19 with TRBJ2-6; D is unresolved. Germline CDR1 reads LNHDA; CDR2 reads SQIVND (reference sequence). This CDR3 spans 15 amino acids. V lost 2 bases to trimming and J lost 0 bases, with 5 bases between them. This CDR3 reads CASSISFSGANVLTF. CDR3 DNA: TGTGCCAGTAGTATAAGTTTCTCTGGGGCCAACGTCCTGACTTTC.

V gene TRBV27 combines with J gene TRBJ2-5; 12 nucleotides agree with TRBD2. Germline CDR1 and CDR2: MNHEY and SMNVEV (reference sequence). This CDR3 region has 19 residues. J was trimmed by 1 base and V by 4 bases; bases with no gene match: 13. The CDR3 reads CASSSHTGLAGGFQETQYF. CDR3 DNA sequence: TGTGCCAGCAGTTCGCATACGGGACTAGCGGGTGGGTTCCAAGAGACCCAGTACTTC.

The rearrangement joins TRBV7-9 to TRBJ2-2, with a possible D match to TRBD2 (6 bases). The CDR3 is 16 amino acids. Germline CDR1 is SEHNR and CDR2 is FQNEAQ (reference sequence). V lost 4 bases and J lost 4, with 16 bases in between. The chain's CDR3 is CASSSLAKASTGELFF. DNA of the CDR3: TGTGCCAGCAGCTCGCTAGCGAAAGCCTCCACCGGGGAGCTGTTTTTT. Looking up the rest from reference TRBV7-9 and TRBJ2-2 gives the full variable domain: DTGVSQNPRHKITKRGQNVTFRCDPISEHNRLYWYRQTLGQGPEFLTYFQNEAQLEKSRLLSDRFSAERPKGSFSTLEIQRTEQGDSAMYLCASSSLAKASTGELFFGEGSRLTVL.

This chain joins TRBV13 and TRBJ2-5, with 14 nucleotides matching TRBD2. Germline CDR1 PRHDT, CDR2 FYEKMQ (reference sequence). V lost 5 bases and J lost 5; bases outside the gene matches: 7. This CDR3 contains 16 residues. CDR3 nucleotides: TGTGCCAGCAGCGCGGGACTAGCGGGAGTGTCGGAGACCCAGTACTTC. This encodes CASSAGLAGVSETQYF.

The genes are TRBV5-1 and TRBJ2-7; the match to TRBD1 covers 11 bases. CDR1 and CDR2 from the germline V gene are SGHRS and YFSETQ. J gave up 5 bases and V 4 bases, and 8 bases lay outside the gene matches. The CDR3 consists of 15 residues. CDR3 protein: CASSREGQGGNEQYF. CDR3 DNA sequence: TGCGCCAGCAGCAGAGAGGGACAGGGGGGCAACGAGCAGTACTTC.

The rearrangement uses TRBV2 and TRBJ1-1; D remains ambiguous. The V end was cut by 2 bases, the J end by 10 bases, with 20 bases between. The germline V gene has CDR1 SNHLY and CDR2 FYNNEI. CDR3 size: 15 residues. The chain's CDR3 is CASSERSGRAGGAFF. The DNA for the CDR3 is TGTGCCAGCAGTGAAAGGTCCGGTCGGGCGGGAGGAGCTTTCTTT.

This chain links TRBV5-1 with TRBJ1-2; D not certain. Trimming took off 6 bases at V and 3 bases at J, with 12 bases between the two ends. This CDR3 contains 13 residues. CDR1 and CDR2 from the germline V gene are SGHRS and YFSETQ. The CDR3 sequence: CASKLEGHYGYTF. For the CDR3, the DNA is TGCGCCAGCAAGCTGGAAGGGCACTATGGCTACACCTTC. The whole variable domain, filled in from reference TRBV5-1 and TRBJ1-2, reads KAGVTQTPRYLIKTRGQQVTLSCSPISGHRSVSWYQQTPGQGLQFLFEYFSETQRNKGNFPGRFSGRQFSNSRSEMNVSTLELGDSALYLCASKLEGHYGYTFGSGTRLTVV.

The chain joins TRBV7-9 to TRBJ2-2; tentatively, D is TRBD1 (5 bases). The V and J ends lost 6 bases and 5 bases respectively, with 10 bases between them. CDR3 length: 13 amino acids. Germline V CDR1 and CDR2: SEHNR, FQNEAQ (reference sequence). The CDR3 here is CASRRQMTGELFF. CDR3 sequence (DNA): TGTGCCAGCAGAAGACAGATGACCGGGGAGCTGTTTTTT.

The chain joins TRBV6-5 to TRBJ1-3; D ambiguous. The CDR3 extends over 16 amino acids. Trimming pared 0 bases from V and 0 bases from J, leaving 9 bases between. The germline V gene encodes CDR1 MNHEY and CDR2 SVGAGI. Here the CDR3 DNA reads TGTGCCAGCAGTTACTCGGATCTTAGCTCTGGAAACACCATATATTTT. Translating it yields CASSYSDLSSGNTIYF.

This clone turned up a few times. The chain is built from TRBV5-6 and TRBJ1-5; D gene ambiguous. Germline assignment: CDR1 SGHDT and CDR2 YYEEEE. The CDR3 contains 13 residues. The germline V and J ends were trimmed by 2 bases and 4 bases, with 7 bases remaining between them. CDR3 amino acids: CASSFMGNQPQHF. CDR3 nucleotides: TGTGCCAGCAGCTTTATGGGGAATCAGCCCCAGCATTTT.

In DNA, the CDR3 is TGTGCCAGCAGCTTAAATCGGGGGGCCCATGAGCAGTTCTTC. Translated: CASSLNRGAHEQFF. V and J are TRBV7-9 and TRBJ2-1; D might be TRBD2 (7 bases). V was cut by 2 bases and J by 8 bases, with 13 bases left in between. Germline V gives CDR1 SEHNR, CDR2 FQNEAQ (reference sequence). This CDR3 comprises 14 residues.

Notes on this clone: One end of the junction fails to match germline, which may point to a read error. The same CDR3 is also encoded by other DNA sequences in this sample. CDR3 bases: TGTGCCAGCAGCTGGGCCCCGGGCGTCGATGAAAAACTGTTCTTT. Translation: CASSWAPGVDEKLFF. The chain has TRBV5-6 and TRBJ1-4; D is unclear. This CDR3 region has 15 residues. Germline V gene lookup returns CDR1 SGHDT and CDR2 YYEEEE.

This chain joins TRBV6-1 and TRBJ2-2; a weak D match, TRBD1 (7 bases). V was cut by 5 bases and J by 7 bases, with 14 bases left in between. This CDR3 comprises 14 residues. Germline values: CDR1 MNHNS, CDR2 SASEGT. CDR3 in amino acids: CASSLEGAVGELFF. The CDR3 bases are TGTGCCAGCAGTTTGGAGGGGGCGGTCGGGGAGCTGTTTTTT.